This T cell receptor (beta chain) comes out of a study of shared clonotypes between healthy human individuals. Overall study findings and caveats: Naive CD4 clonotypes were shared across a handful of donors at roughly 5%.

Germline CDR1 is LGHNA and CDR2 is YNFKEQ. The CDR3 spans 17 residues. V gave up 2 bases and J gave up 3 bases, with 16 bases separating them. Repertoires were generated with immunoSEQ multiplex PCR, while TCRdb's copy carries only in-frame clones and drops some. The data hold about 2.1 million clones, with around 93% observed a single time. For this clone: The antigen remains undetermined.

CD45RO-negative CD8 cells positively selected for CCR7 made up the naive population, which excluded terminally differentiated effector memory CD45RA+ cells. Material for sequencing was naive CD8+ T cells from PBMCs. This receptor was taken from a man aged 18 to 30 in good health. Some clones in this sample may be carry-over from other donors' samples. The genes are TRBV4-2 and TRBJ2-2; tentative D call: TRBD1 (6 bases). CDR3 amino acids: CASSQPAAGEYTGELFF. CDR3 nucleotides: TGTGCCAGCAGCCAACCGGCCGCAGGGGAATACACCGGGGAGCTGTTTTTT.